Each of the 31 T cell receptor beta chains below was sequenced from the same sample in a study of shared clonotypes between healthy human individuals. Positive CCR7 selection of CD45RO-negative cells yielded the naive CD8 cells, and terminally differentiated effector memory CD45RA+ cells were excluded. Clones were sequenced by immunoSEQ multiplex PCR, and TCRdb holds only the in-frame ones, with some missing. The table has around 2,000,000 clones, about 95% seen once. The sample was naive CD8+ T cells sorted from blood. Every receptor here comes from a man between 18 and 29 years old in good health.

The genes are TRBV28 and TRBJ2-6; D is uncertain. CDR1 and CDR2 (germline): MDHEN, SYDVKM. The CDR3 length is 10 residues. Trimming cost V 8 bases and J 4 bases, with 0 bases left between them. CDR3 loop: CASGANVLTF. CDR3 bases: TGTGCCAGCGGGGCCAACGTCCTGACTTTC.

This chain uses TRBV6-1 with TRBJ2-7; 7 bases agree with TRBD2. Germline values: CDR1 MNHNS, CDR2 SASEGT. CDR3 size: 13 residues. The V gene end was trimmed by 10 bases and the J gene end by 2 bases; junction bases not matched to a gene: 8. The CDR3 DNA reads TGTGCCACCCCCGGGACTAAGACCTACGAGCAGTACTTC. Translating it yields CATPGTKTYEQYF.

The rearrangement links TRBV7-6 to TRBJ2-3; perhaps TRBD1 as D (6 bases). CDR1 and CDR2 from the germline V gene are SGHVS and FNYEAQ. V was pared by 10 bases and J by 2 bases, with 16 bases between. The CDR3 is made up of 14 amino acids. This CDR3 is CATKEGVLTDTQYF. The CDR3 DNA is TGTGCCACCAAAGAGGGGGTCCTCACAGATACGCAGTATTTT.

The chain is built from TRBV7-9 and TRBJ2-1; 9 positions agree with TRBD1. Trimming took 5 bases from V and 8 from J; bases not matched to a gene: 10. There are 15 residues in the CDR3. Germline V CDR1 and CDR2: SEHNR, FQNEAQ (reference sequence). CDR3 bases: TGTGCCAGCAGCCCTCCCGGGACAGGGTGGTATGAGCAGTTCTTC. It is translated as CASSPPGTGWYEQFF.

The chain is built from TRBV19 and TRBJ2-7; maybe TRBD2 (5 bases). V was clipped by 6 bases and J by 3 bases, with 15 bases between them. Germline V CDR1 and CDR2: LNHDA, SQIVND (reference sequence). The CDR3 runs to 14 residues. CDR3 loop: CASRSREDSYEQYF. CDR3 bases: TGTGCCAGTAGGAGTCGGGAAGATAGCTACGAGCAGTACTTC. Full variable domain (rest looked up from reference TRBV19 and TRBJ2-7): DGGITQSPKYLFRKEGQNVTLSCEQNLNHDAMYWYRQDPGQGLRLIYYSQIVNDFQKGDIAEGYSVSREKKESFPLTVTSAQKNPTAFYLCASRSREDSYEQYFGPGTRLTVT.

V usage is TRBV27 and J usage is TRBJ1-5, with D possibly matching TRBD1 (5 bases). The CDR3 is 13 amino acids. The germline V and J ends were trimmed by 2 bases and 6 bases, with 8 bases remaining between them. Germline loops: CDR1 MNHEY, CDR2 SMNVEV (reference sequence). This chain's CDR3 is CASSLRGVQPQHF. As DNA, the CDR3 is TGTGCCAGCAGTTTAAGAGGGGTTCAGCCCCAGCATTTT.

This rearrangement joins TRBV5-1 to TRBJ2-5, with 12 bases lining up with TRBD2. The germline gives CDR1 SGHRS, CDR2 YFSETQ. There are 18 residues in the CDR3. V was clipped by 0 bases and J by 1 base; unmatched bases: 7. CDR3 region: CASSLGRQTSGGQETQYF. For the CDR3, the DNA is TGCGCCAGCAGCTTGGGACGTCAGACTAGCGGGGGCCAAGAGACCCAGTACTTC.

Written as DNA, the CDR3 is TGTGCCAGCAGACAAACCGGGACAGGGGCCTACGAGCAGTACTTC. It codes for CASRQTGTGAYEQYF. The chain combines TRBV2 with TRBJ2-7, with TRBD1 matching over 10 bases. J gave up 2 bases and V 6 bases, and 7 bases lay outside the gene matches. The CDR3 extends over 15 amino acids. Germline values: CDR1 SNHLY, CDR2 FYNNEI. Variable domain in full (rest from reference TRBV2 and TRBJ2-7): EPEVTQTPSHQVTQMGQEVILRCVPISNHLYFYWYRQILGQKVEFLVSFYNNEISEKSEIFDDQFSVERPDGSNFTLKIRSTKLEDSAMYFCASRQTGTGAYEQYFGPGTRLTVT.

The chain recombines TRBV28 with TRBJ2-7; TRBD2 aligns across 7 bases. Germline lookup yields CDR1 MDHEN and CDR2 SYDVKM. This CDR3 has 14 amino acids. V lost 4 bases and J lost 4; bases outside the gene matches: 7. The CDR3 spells CASSSQGEGYEQYF. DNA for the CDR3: TGTGCCAGCAGTTCACAAGGGGAGGGTTACGAGCAGTACTTC.

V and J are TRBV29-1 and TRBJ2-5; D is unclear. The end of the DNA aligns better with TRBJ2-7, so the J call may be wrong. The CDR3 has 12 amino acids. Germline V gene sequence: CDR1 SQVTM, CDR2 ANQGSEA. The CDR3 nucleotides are TGCAGCGTTGAAGATCTGGGTTACGAGCAGTACTTC. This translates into CSVEDLGYEQYF.

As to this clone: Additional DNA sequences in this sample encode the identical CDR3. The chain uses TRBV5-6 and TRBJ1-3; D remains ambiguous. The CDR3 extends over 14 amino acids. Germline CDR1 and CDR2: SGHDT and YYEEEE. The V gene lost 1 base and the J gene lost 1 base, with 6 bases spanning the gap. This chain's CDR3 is CASSLWGSGNTIYF. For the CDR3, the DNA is TGTGCCAGCAGCTTGTGGGGTTCTGGAAACACCATATATTTT.

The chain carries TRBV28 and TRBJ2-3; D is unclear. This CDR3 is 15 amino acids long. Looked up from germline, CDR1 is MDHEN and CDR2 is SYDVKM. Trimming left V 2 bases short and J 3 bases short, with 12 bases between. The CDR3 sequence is CASSLTASSTDTQYF. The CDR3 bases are TGTGCCAGCAGTTTAACGGCAAGTAGTACAGATACGCAGTATTTT.

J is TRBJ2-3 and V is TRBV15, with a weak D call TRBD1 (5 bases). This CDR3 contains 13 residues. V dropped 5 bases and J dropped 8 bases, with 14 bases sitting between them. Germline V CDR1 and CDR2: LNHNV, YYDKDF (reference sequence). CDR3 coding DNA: TGTGCCACCAGCGAACTCAGGGCAGGTACGCAGTATTTT. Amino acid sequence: CATSELRAGTQYF.

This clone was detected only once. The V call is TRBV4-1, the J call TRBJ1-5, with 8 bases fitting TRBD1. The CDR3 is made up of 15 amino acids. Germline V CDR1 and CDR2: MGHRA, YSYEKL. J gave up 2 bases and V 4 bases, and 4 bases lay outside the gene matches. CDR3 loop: CASSLDREGNQPQHF. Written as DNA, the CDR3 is TGCGCCAGCAGCCTGGACAGGGAGGGCAATCAGCCCCAGCATTTT.

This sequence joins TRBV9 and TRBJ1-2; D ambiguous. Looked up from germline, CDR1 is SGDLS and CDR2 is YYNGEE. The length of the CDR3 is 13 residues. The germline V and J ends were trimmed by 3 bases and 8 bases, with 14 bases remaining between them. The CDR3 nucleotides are TGTGCCAGCAGCGCGGCCGACCTAAGGGGCTACACCTTC. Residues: CASSAADLRGYTF.

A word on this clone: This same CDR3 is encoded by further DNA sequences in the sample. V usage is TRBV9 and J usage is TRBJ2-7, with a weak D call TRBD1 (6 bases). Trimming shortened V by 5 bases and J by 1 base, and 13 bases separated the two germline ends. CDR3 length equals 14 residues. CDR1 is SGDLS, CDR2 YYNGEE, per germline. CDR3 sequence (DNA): TGTGCCAGCAGTGAAAGCGGACAGTCCTACGAGCAGTACTTC. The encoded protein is CASSESGQSYEQYF.

CDR3 sequence (DNA): TGTGCCAGCAGCTTCACGGGAGGGCCAGGTGATACGCAGTATTTT. Encoded protein: CASSFTGGPGDTQYF. This chain uses TRBV7-2 with TRBJ2-3, with 8 bases lining up with TRBD2. Germline V gene lookup returns CDR1 SGHTA and CDR2 FQGNSA. V gave up 3 bases and J gave up 6 bases; unmatched junction bases: 8. CDR3 size: 15 residues.

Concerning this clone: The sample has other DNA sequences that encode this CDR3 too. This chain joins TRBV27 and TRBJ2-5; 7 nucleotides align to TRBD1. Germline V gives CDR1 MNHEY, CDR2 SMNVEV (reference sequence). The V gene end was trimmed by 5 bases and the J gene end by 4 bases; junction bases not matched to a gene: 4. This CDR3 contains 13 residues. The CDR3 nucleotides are TGTGCCAGCAGTCTATGGACAGGAGAGACCCAGTACTTC. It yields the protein CASSLWTGETQYF.

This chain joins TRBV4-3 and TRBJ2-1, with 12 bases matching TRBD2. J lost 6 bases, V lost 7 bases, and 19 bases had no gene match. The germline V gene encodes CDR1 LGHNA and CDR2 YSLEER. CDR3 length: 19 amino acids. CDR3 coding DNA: TGCGCCAGCACCTACCGGACTAGCGGGACAGAGAAAGGGCTCAATGAGCAGTTCTTC. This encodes CASTYRTSGTEKGLNEQFF.

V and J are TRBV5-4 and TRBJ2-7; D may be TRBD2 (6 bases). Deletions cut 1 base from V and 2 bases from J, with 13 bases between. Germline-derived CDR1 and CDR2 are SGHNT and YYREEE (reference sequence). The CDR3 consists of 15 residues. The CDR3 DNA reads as TGTGCCAGCAGCTTGATTCCGGGGGACGCCTACGAGCAGTACTTC. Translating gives CASSLIPGDAYEQYF.

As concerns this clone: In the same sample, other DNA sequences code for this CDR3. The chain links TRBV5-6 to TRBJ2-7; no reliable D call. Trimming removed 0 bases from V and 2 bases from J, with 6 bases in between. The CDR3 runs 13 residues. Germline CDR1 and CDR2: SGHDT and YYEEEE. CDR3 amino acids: CASSLGPTYEQYF. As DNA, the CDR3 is TGTGCCAGCAGCTTGGGGCCGACCTACGAGCAGTACTTC.

The CDR3 spells CASSLAAGFVGELFF. The DNA of the CDR3 is TGTGCCAGCAGCTTAGCGGCTGGATTTGTCGGGGAGCTGTTTTTT. This chain joins TRBV13 and TRBJ2-2; D is ambiguous. From germline, CDR1 is PRHDT and CDR2 FYEKMQ (reference sequence). V gave up 1 base and J gave up 7 bases, with 13 bases separating them. The CDR3 is 15 amino acids.

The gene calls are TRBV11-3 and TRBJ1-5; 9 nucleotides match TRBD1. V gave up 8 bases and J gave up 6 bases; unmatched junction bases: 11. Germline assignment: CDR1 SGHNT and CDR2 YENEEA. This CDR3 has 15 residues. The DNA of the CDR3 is TGTGCCAGCCGACTCCCGGGGACAGGGAGTCAGCCCCAGCATTTT. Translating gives CASRLPGTGSQPQHF.

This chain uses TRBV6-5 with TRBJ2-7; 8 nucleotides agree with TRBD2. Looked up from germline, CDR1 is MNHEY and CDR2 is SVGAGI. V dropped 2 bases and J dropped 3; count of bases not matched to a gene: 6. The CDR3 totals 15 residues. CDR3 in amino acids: CASSYTLAGIYEQYF. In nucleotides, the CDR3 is TGTGCCAGCAGTTACACCTTAGCGGGGATCTACGAGCAGTACTTC.

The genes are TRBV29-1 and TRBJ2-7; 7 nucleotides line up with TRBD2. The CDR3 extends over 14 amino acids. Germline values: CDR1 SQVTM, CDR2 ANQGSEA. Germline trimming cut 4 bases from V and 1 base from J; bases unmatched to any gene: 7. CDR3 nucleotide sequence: TGCAGCGTTGTTCCTTTAGCGGGTTCCTACGAGCAGTACTTC. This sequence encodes CSVVPLAGSYEQYF.

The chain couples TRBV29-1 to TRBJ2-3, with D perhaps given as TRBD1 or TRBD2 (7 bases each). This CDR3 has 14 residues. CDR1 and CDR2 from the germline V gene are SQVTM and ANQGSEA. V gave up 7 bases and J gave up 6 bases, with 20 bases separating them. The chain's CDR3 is CSAPGGGGSDTQYF. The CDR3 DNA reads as TGCAGCGCCCCAGGGGGGGGCGGCTCGGATACGCAGTATTTT.

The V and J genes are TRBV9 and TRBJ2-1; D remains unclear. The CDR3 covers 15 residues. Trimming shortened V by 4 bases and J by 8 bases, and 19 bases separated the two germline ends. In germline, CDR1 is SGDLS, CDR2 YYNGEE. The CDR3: CASSPVTGPPDEQFF. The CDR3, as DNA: TGTGCCAGCAGCCCCGTCACGGGTCCCCCCGATGAGCAGTTCTTC.

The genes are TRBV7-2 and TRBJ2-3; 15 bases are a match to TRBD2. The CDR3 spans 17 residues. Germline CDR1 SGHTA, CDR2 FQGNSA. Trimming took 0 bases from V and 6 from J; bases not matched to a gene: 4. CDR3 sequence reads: CASSLAGTSGRPDTQYF. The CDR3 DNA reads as TGTGCCAGCAGCTTAGCGGGGACTAGCGGGAGGCCTGATACGCAGTATTTT. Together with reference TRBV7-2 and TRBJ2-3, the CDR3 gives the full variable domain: GAGVSQSPSNKVTEKGKDVELRCDPISGHTALYWYRQSLGQGLEFLIYFQGNSAPDKSGLPSDRFSAERTGGSVSTLTIQRTQQEDSAVYLCASSLAGTSGRPDTQYFGPGTRLTVL.

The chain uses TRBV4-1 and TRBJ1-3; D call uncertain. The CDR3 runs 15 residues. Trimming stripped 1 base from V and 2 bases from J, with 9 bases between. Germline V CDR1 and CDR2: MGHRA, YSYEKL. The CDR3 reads CASSQVMGTGNTIYF. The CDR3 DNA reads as TGCGCCAGCAGCCAAGTGATGGGTACTGGAAACACCATATATTTT.

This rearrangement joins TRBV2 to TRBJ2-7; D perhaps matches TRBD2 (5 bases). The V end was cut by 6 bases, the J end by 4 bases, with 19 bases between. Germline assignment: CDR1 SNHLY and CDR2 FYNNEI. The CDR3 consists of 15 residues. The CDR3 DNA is TGTGCCAGCAGGGAAAGCGTAGTTCCGGGGTACGAGCAGTACTTC. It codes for CASRESVVPGYEQYF.

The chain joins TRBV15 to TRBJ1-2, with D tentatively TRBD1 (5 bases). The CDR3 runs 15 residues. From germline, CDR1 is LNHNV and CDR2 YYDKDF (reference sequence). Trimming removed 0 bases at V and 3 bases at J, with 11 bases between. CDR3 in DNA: TGTGCCACCAGCAGAGACCCGAGGGGCGACTATGGCTACACCTTC. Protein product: CATSRDPRGDYGYTF.